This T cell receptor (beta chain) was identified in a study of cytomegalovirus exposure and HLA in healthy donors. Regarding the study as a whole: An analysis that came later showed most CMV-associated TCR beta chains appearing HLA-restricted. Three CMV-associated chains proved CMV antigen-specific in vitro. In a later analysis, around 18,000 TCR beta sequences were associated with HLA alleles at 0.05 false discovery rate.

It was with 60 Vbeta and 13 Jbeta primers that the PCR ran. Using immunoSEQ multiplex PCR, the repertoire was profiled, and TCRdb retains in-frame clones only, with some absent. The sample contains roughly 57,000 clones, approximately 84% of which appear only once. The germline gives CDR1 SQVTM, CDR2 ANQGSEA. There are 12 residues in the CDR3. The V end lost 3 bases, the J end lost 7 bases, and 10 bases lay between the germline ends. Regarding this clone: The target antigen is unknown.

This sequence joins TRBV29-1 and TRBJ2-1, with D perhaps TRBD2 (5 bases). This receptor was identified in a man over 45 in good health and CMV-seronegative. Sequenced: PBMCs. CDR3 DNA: TGCAGCGTTGATGCAGGAGGAAATGAGCAGTTCTTC. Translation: CSVDAGGNEQFF.